Each of the 24 T cell receptor beta chains below was sequenced from the same sample in a study of graft-versus-host responses after intestinal transplantation. This table comes from immunoSEQ multiplex PCR, and its TCRdb copy is limited to in-frame clones, with some not included. This table has around 96,000 clones, 90% appearing once. This material consisted of PBMCs, taken 453 days after intestinal transplant. These receptors were collected from a human patient who received an intestinal transplant, so some T cells may come from the graft donor.

This sequence joins TRBV6-5 and TRBJ2-2, with D possibly being TRBD2 (7 bases). The CDR3 is 15 residues long. V shed 2 bases and J shed 3 bases, with 10 bases lying between them. Germline V gene lookup returns CDR1 MNHEY and CDR2 SVGAGI. The CDR3 DNA follows: TGTGCCAGCAGTTACAGGGGGGGATACACCGGGGAGCTGTTTTTT. Translating gives CASSYRGGYTGELFF.

The rearrangement uses TRBV14 and TRBJ1-2; no firm D call. The germline V and J ends were trimmed by 3 bases and 5 bases, with 19 bases remaining between them. The germline V gene has CDR1 SGHDN and CDR2 FVKESK. This CDR3 contains 16 residues. CDR3 nucleotides: TGTGCCAGCAGCCAGGGCCCGGGAACCAATAAGTATGGCTACACCTTC. It is translated as CASSQGPGTNKYGYTF.

J is TRBJ1-6 and V is TRBV5-6, with TRBD1 as a possible D gene (5 bases). The V and J ends lost 2 bases and 11 bases respectively, with 8 bases between them. CDR1 and CDR2 from the germline V gene are SGHDT and YYEEEE. CDR3 length: 12 residues. CDR3 sequence: CASSLGVPPLHF. The CDR3 nucleotides are TGTGCCAGCAGCTTAGGGGTCCCACCCCTCCACTTT. The complete variable domain, with remaining parts taken from reference TRBV5-6 and TRBJ1-6, reads DAGVTQSPTHLIKTRGQQVTLRCSPKSGHDTVSWYQQALGQGPQFIFQYYEEEERQRGNFPDRFSGHQFPNYSSELNVNALLLGDSALYLCASSLGVPPLHFGNGTRLTVT.

This chain connects TRBV5-4 to TRBJ2-1; 8 bases agree with TRBD2. The germline CDR1 and CDR2 sequences are SGHNT and YYREEE (reference sequence). After removal of 6 bases from V and 1 base from J, the junction contained 6 bases not matched to a gene. CDR3 length: 15 amino acids. CDR3 in DNA: TGTGCCAGCACCCCCGGCGGGGGGTCCTACAATGAGCAGTTCTTC. It yields the protein CASTPGGGSYNEQFF.

The chain employs TRBV18 and TRBJ2-7, with TRBD1 as a possible D gene (5 bases). The CDR3 runs to 14 residues. Germline CDR1 and CDR2: KGHSH and LQKENI. V lost 0 bases and J lost 6, with 12 bases in between. The CDR3 coding sequence is TGTGCCAGCTCACCACCGTCAACAGGTCGCGAGCAGTACTTC. It codes for CASSPPSTGREQYF.

The V and J genes are TRBV27 and TRBJ2-2; tentatively, D is TRBD1 or TRBD2 (5 bases each). The CDR3 covers 17 residues. Germline V gene data show CDR1 as MNHEY and CDR2 as SMNVEV (reference sequence). Trimming removed 1 base at V and 0 bases at J, with 12 bases between. The CDR3 sequence is CASSLYLGETNTGELFF. CDR3 DNA sequence: TGTGCCAGCAGTTTATATTTGGGGGAGACGAACACCGGGGAGCTGTTTTTT.

This chain connects TRBV27 to TRBJ2-3, with 13 bases aligning to TRBD2. Germline CDR1 and CDR2: MNHEY and SMNVEV (reference sequence). The CDR3 has 20 residues. With 5 bases clipped from V and 0 bases from J, the junction kept 14 bases outside the gene matches. The CDR3 loop reads CASSPNATSGGEGSTDTQYF. For the CDR3, the DNA is TGTGCCAGCAGTCCCAACGCCACTAGCGGGGGGGAGGGGAGCACAGATACGCAGTATTTT.

The chain links TRBV2 to TRBJ2-7, with D possibly called TRBD1 or TRBD2 (6 bases each). This CDR3 is built from 12 residues. Trimming cost V 6 bases and J 2 bases, with 8 bases left between them. Germline CDR1 and CDR2: SNHLY and FYNNEI. The CDR3 DNA sequence: TGTGCCAGCAGGGGGGGCGCCTACGAGCAGTACTTC. Protein sequence: CASRGGAYEQYF.

This chain connects TRBV4-1 to TRBJ2-7, with 10 bases aligning to TRBD2. The V and J ends lost 1 base and 7 bases, in that order; junction bases with no gene match: 7. There are 15 residues in the CDR3. Per the germline V gene, CDR1 is MGHRA and CDR2 is YSYEKL. CDR3 in amino acids: CASSQGTSGLREQYF. For the CDR3, the DNA is TGCGCCAGCAGCCAAGGGACTAGCGGTTTGAGGGAGCAGTACTTC.

The chain uses TRBV7-8 and TRBJ2-7, with D possibly TRBD1 on 5 matching bases. The CDR3 totals 19 residues. The germline V gene encodes CDR1 SGHVS and CDR2 FQNEAQ. Trimming left V 1 base short and J 2 bases short, with 24 bases between. The CDR3 nucleotides are TGTGCCAGCAGCTTAGGAGTGGGTGCTTGGGGCCGATATACCTACGAGCAGTACTTC. This translates into CASSLGVGAWGRYTYEQYF. Full variable domain (rest looked up from reference TRBV7-8 and TRBJ2-7): GAGVSQSPRYKVAKRGQDVALRCDPISGHVSLFWYQQALGQGPEFLTYFQNEAQLDKSGLPSDRFFAERPEGSVSTLKIQRTQQEDSAVYLCASSLGVGAWGRYTYEQYFGPGTRLTVT.

V usage is TRBV5-6 and J usage is TRBJ2-2; D uncertain. V gave up 2 bases and J gave up 7 bases, with 9 bases separating them. The germline V gene encodes CDR1 SGHDT and CDR2 YYEEEE. This CDR3 comprises 13 residues. The DNA for the CDR3 is TGTGCCAGCAGCTTTACCCCGGGCGGGGAGCTGTTTTTT. Amino acid sequence: CASSFTPGGELFF.

The CDR3: CASSVDRGLDTIYF. In DNA form, the CDR3 reads TGTGCCAGCAGCGTAGACAGGGGGCTAGACACCATATATTTT. The chain links TRBV9 to TRBJ1-3; 9 bases are a match to TRBD1. V was clipped by 0 bases and J by 8 bases; unmatched bases: 3. Germline assignment: CDR1 SGDLS and CDR2 YYNGEE. This CDR3 has 14 amino acids. Full variable domain (rest looked up from reference TRBV9 and TRBJ1-3): DSGVTQTPKHLITATGQRVTLRCSPRSGDLSVYWYQQSLDQGLQFLIQYYNGEERAKGNILERFSAQQFPDLHSELNLSSLELGDSALYFCASSVDRGLDTIYFGEGSWLTVV.

V and J are TRBV18 and TRBJ1-6; tentative D call: TRBD1 (5 bases). The CDR3 consists of 15 residues. V was shortened by 1 base and J by 5 bases, with 9 bases between the two germline ends. Germline V gene data show CDR1 as KGHSH and CDR2 as LQKENI. CDR3 region: CASSPHRGNNSPLHF. The CDR3 DNA follows: TGTGCCAGCTCACCACACCGGGGGAATAATTCACCCCTCCACTTT.

V and J are TRBV21-1 and TRBJ1-4; the table gives TRBD1 as D, unverified against the DNA. TRBV21-1 is deemed a pseudogene. This CDR3 is 17 amino acids long. CDR3 nucleotides: TGTGCCAGCAGAGCCCCGGCAACAGGGACAACTAATGAAAAACTGTTTTTT. Its protein product is CASRAPATGTTNEKLFF.

This chain uses TRBV5-5 with TRBJ2-7; 7 bases are a match to TRBD2. This CDR3 is 15 amino acids long. Trimming cost V 0 bases and J 2 bases; bases outside gene matches: 5. Germline assignment: CDR1 SGHKS and CDR2 YYEKEE (reference sequence). CDR3 sequence (DNA): TGTGCCAGCAGCTTGGAGCTAGCGGCCACCTACGAGCAGTACTTC. Translating gives CASSLELAATYEQYF. The variable domain in full, completed from reference TRBV5-5 and TRBJ2-7, reads DAGVTQSPTHLIKTRGQQVTLRCSPISGHKSVSWYQQVLGQGPQFIFQYYEKEERGRGNFPDRFSARQFPNYSSELNVNALLLGDSALYLCASSLELAATYEQYFGPGTRLTVT.

The rearrangement links TRBV4-1 to TRBJ1-1, with unresolved D. The CDR3 runs 16 residues. Germline CDR1 is MGHRA and CDR2 is YSYEKL. V was trimmed by 1 base and J by 0 bases, leaving 12 bases between them. The CDR3 loop is CASSQGLNSVNTEAFF. The DNA for the CDR3 is TGCGCCAGCAGCCAAGGTCTGAACAGCGTGAACACTGAAGCTTTCTTT.

The V gene is TRBV29-1, the J gene TRBJ1-5; 10 bases fit TRBD1. V dropped 7 bases and J dropped 6; count of bases not matched to a gene: 6. Germline V CDR1 and CDR2: SQVTM, ANQGSEA. The CDR3 runs to 13 residues. The CDR3 nucleotides are TGCAGCGCACTGACAGGGGGCGGTCAGCCCCAGCATTTT. It specifies CSALTGGGQPQHF.

CDR3 loop: CASSSQPSNTGELFF. CDR3 nucleotide sequence: TGTGCCAGCAGCTCCCAGCCCTCGAACACCGGGGAGCTGTTTTTT. V usage is TRBV7-3 and J usage is TRBJ2-2; D uncertain. The germline V gene encodes CDR1 SGHTA and CDR2 FQGTGA. The CDR3 runs to 15 residues. V lost 4 bases and J lost 0, with 9 bases in between.

The CDR3 DNA follows: TGTGCCACCCGGACTAGGCGTTCCAACACTGAAGCTTTCTTT. Protein product: CATRTRRSNTEAFF. The V call is TRBV6-6, the J call TRBJ1-1; unclear D gene. Trimming left V 10 bases short and J 2 bases short, with 17 bases between. The CDR3 sequence is 14 residues long. Germline-derived CDR1 and CDR2 are MNHNY and SVGAGI (reference sequence).

The chain has TRBV2 and TRBJ2-7; the match to TRBD2 covers 14 bases. This CDR3 is 14 amino acids long. Germline V gene sequence: CDR1 SNHLY, CDR2 FYNNEI. Trimming removed 8 bases from V and 4 bases from J; junction bases left unmatched: 4. The CDR3 region is CASATSGGAYEQYF. CDR3 nucleotides: TGTGCCAGCGCGACTAGCGGGGGGGCGTACGAGCAGTACTTC.

The V call is TRBV7-8, the J call TRBJ2-1; TRBD2 might be the D (6 bases). The germline gives CDR1 SGHVS, CDR2 FQNEAQ. CDR3 size: 17 residues. V lost 5 bases and J 8 bases, leaving 25 bases between the germline ends. The CDR3 here is CASSATLARWLFDEQFF. The CDR3 coding sequence is TGTGCCAGCAGCGCGACACTAGCTCGGTGGCTGTTTGATGAGCAGTTCTTC.

The chain joins TRBV5-4 to TRBJ1-1; tentative D call: TRBD1 (5 bases). The CDR3 covers 15 residues. Germline CDR1 and CDR2: SGHNT and YYREEE (reference sequence). Trimming took off 4 bases at V and 1 base at J, with 14 bases between the two ends. CDR3 nucleotides: TGTGCCAGCAGCCAACAACAGGTGACGAACACTGAAGCTTTCTTT. Protein product: CASSQQQVTNTEAFF.

This clone was seen a few times. The chain uses TRBV10-2 and TRBJ2-1; possibly TRBD2 for D (6 bases). The CDR3 length is 14 residues. The V gene's germline CDR1 is WSHSY and CDR2 SAAADI. Trimming took off 5 bases at V and 2 bases at J, with 10 bases between the two ends. This chain's CDR3 is CASSPSAPYNEQFF. CDR3 in DNA: TGCGCCAGCAGTCCTAGCGCACCCTACAATGAGCAGTTCTTC.

This chain links TRBV5-1 with TRBJ1-1; D may be TRBD1 (5 bases). V lost 2 bases, J lost 0 bases, and 20 bases lay in between. The CDR3 spans 18 residues. Germline V lookup: CDR1 SGHRS, CDR2 YFSETQ. The CDR3 coding sequence is TGCGCCAGCAGCTTACAGGTTGCCCCGGACGAAATGAACACTGAAGCTTTCTTT. Protein sequence: CASSLQVAPDEMNTEAFF.